This TCR beta chain is from a study of blood T cell repertoires in COVID-19. Study details: PBMCs, B-cell-depleted T cells, or T cells provided the cDNA or gDNA that made up the material.

In the study's own analysis: Scientists estimated how many nucleated cells there were by amplifying reference gene primers. Measured with immunoSEQ multiplex PCR; TCRdb has only the in-frame clones, and not every one. That table furnishes V, J and clone size, whereas the DNA furnished D and trimming. The sample gives about 150,000 clones, 70% to 90% of which show up once; 2.6% is in the top ten. This clone showed up just once. CDR3 length: 16 amino acids. CDR1 is MNHEY and CDR2 is SVGAGI in the germline V gene. Trimming removed 0 bases at V and 7 bases at J, with 15 bases between. The clonotype was recovered from a human donor with acute or convalescent COVID-19. The donor label of this sample is uncertain. The chain recombines TRBV6-5 with TRBJ1-4; D may be TRBD1 (6 bases). The sequencing input was peripheral blood. The CDR3, as DNA: TGTGCCAGCAGTTACTCGGCTCGAGGGACATCTGAAAAACTGTTTTTT. Translating it yields CASSYSARGTSEKLFF.